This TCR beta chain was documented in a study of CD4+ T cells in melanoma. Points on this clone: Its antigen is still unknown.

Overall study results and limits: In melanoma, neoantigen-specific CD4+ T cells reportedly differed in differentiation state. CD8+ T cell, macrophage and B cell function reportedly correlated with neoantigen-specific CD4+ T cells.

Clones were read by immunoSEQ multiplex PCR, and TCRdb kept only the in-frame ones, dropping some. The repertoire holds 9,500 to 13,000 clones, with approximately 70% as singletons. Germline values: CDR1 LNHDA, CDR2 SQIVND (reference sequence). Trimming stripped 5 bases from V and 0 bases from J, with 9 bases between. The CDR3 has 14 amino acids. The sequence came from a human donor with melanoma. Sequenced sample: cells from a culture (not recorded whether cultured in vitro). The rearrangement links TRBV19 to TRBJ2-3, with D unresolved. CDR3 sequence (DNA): TGTGCCAGTAGTGCTACGGACAGCACAGATACGCAGTATTTT. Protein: CASSATDSTDTQYF.